This T cell receptor beta chain derives from a study of blood T cell repertoires in COVID-19. V shed 5 bases, J shed 4 bases, and the junction held 13 bases outside the gene matches. CDR3 length: 16 amino acids. Germline assignment: CDR1 MNHEY and CDR2 SMNVEV (reference sequence). Here immunoSEQ multiplex PCR was the method, and the copy in TCRdb shows in-frame clones only, minus some. This table has 300,000 to 400,000 clones, 87% appearing once. The clonotype was recovered from a man aged 45-65 years with active or convalescent COVID-19. The genes are TRBV27 and TRBJ1-2; 7 bases are shared with TRBD1. Sequenced sample: peripheral blood. CDR3 residues: CASSRRFLDRTYGYTF. The CDR3 nucleotides are TGTGCCAGCAGTCGACGGTTCTTGGACAGGACCTATGGCTACACCTTC.